This T cell receptor beta chain was profiled in a study of blood T cells in healthy people across ages. It was with a sample-barcoded 5' primer and a J-beta primer mix that a second PCR of about 6 to 12 cycles was run. The authors tagged each cDNA molecule using a template-switch adaptor with 12 random nucleotides. In TCRdb, the 5' RACE reads were re-called with MiXCR into one record per CDR3 protein. Altogether 1,500,000 or so distinct CDR3 sequences are present, approximately 59% being singletons, with the ten largest covering over 5.5%. This CDR3 region has 21 residues. The chain recombines TRBV21-1 with TRBJ2-6; the listed D gene, TRBD1, was not tested against the DNA. TRBV21-1 is given as a pseudogene. This TCR derives from a man younger than 35 in good health. The sequenced sample consisted of blood. The CDR3 region has the DNA TGTGCCAGCAGCAAGGAGGCGGGGTGGACAGTCCCTCACTCTGGGGCCAACGTCCTGACTTTC. Translated, it gives CASSKEAGWTVPHSGANVLTF.